This TCR beta chain was recovered during a study of memory CD4+ T cells and cytomegalovirus serostatus (dated by TCRdb to between 2018 and 2021). Broadly, across the study: The cohort included about 33 healthy adults from Belgium, of whom 9 were CMV seropositive and about 25 were CMV seronegative. To replicate a published TCR-based CMV serostatus classifier, the study sequenced CD4+ memory TCRbeta repertoires from a Belgian cohort whose cytomegalovirus serostatus was known. What the study reported, not specific to this receptor: On the Belgian cohort, the classifier built on the original framework reached a median bootstrapped AUC of approximately 0.94, with a 95% CI of 0.76-1.00. Only CD4+CD45RO+ memory cells were sequenced, unlike the original study, which covered naive and memory CD4+ and CD8+ populations. The results were interpreted as suggesting that the CMV-associated TCR signature is largely present in the CD4+ memory repertoire. CMV serostatus prediction reached a median bootstrapped AUC of about 0.95 with the original framework and approximately 0.92 with a US-trained random forest. Of more than 150 previously reported CMV-associated TCRbeta sequences, about 72 appeared in the CD4+ memory repertoires, each in one to five individuals.

Genomic DNA was extracted from sorted cells with the Quick-DNA Microprep Kit. Amplification of TCRbeta DNA was done with the immunoSEQ hsTCRbeta kit, following the protocol from the manufacturer. An Illumina MiSeq instrument was used to sequence the TCRbeta libraries. As for how the authors treated the data: Removing out-of-frame sequences left some 2,200,000 distinct TCRbeta sequences, an average of around 67,000 per individual. Each individual was scored by the count of around 160 previously reported CMV-associated TCRbeta sequences and the total productive distinct TCRbeta count. A beta-binomial model was reimplemented in Python, and scikit-learn random forests with default parameters were trained on data from the US cohort. Classifier performance on the Belgian cohort was summarized as median AUC with percentile confidence intervals calculated over 10,000 bootstrap iterations. Entries here come from immuneACCESS through TCRdb and include only in-frame sequences with V and J called. Some clones fail to appear in such tables; in the studies checked, an unresolved V gene covers under half of the shortfall, and the cause of the remainder is unknown. The V and J calls and clone size are taken from that table; D and trimming were inferred from the DNA. Here the sample has over 40,000 clones; 70% to 80% occur a single time. The ten largest clones represent approximately 0.77% of the sample.

About this clone: This receptor's antigen is unknown. No much larger clonotype is one base removed from it; base qualities were not supplied.

A FACSAria II was used to sort memory CD4+ T cells, defined as single viable CD3+CD4+CD8-CD45RO+ cells. To determine CMV serostatus, a Roche Elecsys assay was used that detects serum IgG against CMV pp150, pp28, p38 and p52. Following thawing, total CD4+ T cells were enriched through positive selection using CD4 magnetic microbeads. The samples came from a different study that was designed specifically to examine the CD4+ T cell memory repertoire. Peripheral blood mononuclear cells were isolated and cryopreserved according to standard operating procedures, and serum was kept at -80 degrees C. Staining used CD3-PerCP (BW264/56), CD4-APC (RPA-T4), CD45RO-PE (UCHT1) and CD8-Pacific Orange (3B5) antibodies, with Sytox blue excluding non-viable cells. The germline V gene encodes CDR1 SGHDT and CDR2 YYEEEE. Including the terminal cysteine and phenylalanine, the CDR3 comprises 16 residues. This entry keeps only the CDR3 DNA: 48 bases, framed from base 1. Trimming removed 0 bases from V and 0 bases from J, leaving 12 bases between the germline ends.

The chain couples TRBV5-6 to TRBJ1-1, with the D gene not clear enough to name. This TCR was recovered from an adult in good health and CMV-seronegative. The sequenced sample was memory CD4+ T cells from blood. The DNA is as follows: TGTGCCAGCAGCTTGGAACGGGGTGTCATGAACACTGAAGCTTTCTTT. This translates into CASSLERGVMNTEAFF. With the rest looked up from the reference TRBV5-6 and TRBJ1-1 genes rather than sequenced, the full variable domain is DAGVTQSPTHLIKTRGQQVTLRCSPKSGHDTVSWYQQALGQGPQFIFQYYEEEERQRGNFPDRFSGHQFPNYSSELNVNALLLGDSALYLCASSLERGVMNTEAFFGQGTRLTVV.